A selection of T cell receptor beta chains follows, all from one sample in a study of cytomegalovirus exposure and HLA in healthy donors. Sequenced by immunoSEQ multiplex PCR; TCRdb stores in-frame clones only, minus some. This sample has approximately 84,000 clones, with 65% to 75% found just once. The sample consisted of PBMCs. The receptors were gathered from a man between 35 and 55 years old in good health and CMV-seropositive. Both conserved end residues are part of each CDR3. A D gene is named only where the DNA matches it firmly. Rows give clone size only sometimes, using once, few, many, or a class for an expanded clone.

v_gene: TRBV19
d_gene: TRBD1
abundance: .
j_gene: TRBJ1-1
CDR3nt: TGTGCCAGTAAAAAGGGGACAGGGGGGAACACTGAAGCTTTCTTT
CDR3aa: CASKKGTGGNTEAFF

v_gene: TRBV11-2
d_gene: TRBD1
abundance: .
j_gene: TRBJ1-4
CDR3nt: TGTGCCAGCAGCTTAGTTTTCCACGGACAGGGACAAGAAAAACTGTTTTTT
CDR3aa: CASSLVFHGQGQEKLFF

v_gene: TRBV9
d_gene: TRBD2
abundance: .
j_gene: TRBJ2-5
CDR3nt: TGTGCCAGCAGCGGACTAGCGGGGGGACAAGAGACCCAGTACTTC
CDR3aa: CASSGLAGGQETQYF

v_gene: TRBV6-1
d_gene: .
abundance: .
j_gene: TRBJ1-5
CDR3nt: TGTGCCAGCAGTCGCGAAAATAGCAATCAGCCCCAGCATTTT
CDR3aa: CASSRENSNQPQHF

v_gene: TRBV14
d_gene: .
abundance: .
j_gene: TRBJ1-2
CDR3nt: TGTGCCAGCAGCCCCCGAGCGGGGCGCTATGGCTACACCTTC
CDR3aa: CASSPRAGRYGYTF

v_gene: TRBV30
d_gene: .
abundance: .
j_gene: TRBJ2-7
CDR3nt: TGTGCCTGGAGTGTCCAATACGAGCAGTACTTC
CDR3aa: CAWSVQYEQYF

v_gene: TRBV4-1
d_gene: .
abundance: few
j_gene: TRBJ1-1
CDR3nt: TGCGCCAGCAGCCAGATCCAATCCAGACAGATGAACACTGAAGCTTTCTTT
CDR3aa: CASSQIQSRQMNTEAFF

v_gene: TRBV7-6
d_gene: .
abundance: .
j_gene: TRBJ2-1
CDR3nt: TGTGCCAGCAGCTCCTTAGCGGACCCTCAGTTCTTC
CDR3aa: CASSSLADPQFF

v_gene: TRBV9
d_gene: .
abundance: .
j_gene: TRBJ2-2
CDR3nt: TGTGCCAGCAGCGTAGTGGCGGGGATCGGGGAGCTGTTTTTT
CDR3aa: CASSVVAGIGELFF

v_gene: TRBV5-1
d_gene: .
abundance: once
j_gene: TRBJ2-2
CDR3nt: TGCGCCAGCAGCTTGGATACAGGGTCTGTCGGGGAGCTGTTTTTT
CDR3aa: CASSLDTGSVGELFF